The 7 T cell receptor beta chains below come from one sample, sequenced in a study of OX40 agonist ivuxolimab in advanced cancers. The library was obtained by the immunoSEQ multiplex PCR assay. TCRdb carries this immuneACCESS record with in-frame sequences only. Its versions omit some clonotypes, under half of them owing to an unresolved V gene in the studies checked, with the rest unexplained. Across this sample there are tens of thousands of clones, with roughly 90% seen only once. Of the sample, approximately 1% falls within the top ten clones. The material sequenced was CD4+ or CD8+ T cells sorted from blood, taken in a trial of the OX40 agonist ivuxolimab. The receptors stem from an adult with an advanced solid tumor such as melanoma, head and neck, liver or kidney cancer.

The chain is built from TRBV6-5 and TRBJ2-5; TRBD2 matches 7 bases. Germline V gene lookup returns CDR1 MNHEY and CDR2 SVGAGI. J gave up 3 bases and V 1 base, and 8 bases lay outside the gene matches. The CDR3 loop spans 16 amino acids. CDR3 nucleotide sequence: TGTGCCAGCAGTTACTTAAGGGCAGGGAGGGAAGAGACCCAGTACTTC. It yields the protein CASSYLRAGREETQYF.

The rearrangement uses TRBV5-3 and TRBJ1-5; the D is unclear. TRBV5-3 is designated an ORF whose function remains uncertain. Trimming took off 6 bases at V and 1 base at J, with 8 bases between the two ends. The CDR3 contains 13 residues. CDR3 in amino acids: CARKVQSNQPQHF. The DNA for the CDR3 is TGTGCCAGAAAGGTACAGAGCAATCAGCCCCAGCATTTT.

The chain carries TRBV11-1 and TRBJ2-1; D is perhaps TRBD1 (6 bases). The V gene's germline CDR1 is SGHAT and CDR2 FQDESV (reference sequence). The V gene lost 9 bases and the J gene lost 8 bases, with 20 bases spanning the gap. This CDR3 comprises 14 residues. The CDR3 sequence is CASRRGTEGDEQFF. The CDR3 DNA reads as TGTGCCAGTCGAAGGGGGACCGAGGGGGATGAGCAGTTCTTC.

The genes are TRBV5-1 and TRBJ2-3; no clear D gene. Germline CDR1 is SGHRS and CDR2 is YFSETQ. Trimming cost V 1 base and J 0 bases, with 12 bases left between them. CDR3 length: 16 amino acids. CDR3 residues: CASSLLGTSSTDTQYF. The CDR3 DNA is TGCGCCAGCAGCTTGCTGGGCACCTCGAGCACAGATACGCAGTATTTT.

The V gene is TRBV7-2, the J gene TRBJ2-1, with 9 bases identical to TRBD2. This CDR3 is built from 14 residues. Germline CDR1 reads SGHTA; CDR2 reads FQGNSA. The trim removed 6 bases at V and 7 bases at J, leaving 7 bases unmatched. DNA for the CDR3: TGTGCCAGCAGTAGAGCGGGGGGTTGGAATGAGCAGTTCTTC. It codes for CASSRAGGWNEQFF. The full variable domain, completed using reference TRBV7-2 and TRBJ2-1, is GAGVSQSPSNKVTEKGKDVELRCDPISGHTALYWYRQSLGQGLEFLIYFQGNSAPDKSGLPSDRFSAERTGGSVSTLTIQRTQQEDSAVYLCASSRAGGWNEQFFGPGTRLTVL.

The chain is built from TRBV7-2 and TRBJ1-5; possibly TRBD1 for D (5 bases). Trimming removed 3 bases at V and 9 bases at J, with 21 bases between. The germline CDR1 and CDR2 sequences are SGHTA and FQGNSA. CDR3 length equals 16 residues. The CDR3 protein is CASSFLGVQGIGPQHF. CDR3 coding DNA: TGTGCCAGCAGCTTCCTTGGGGTGCAGGGCATTGGGCCCCAGCATTTT. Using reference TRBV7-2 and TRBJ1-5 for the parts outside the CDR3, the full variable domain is GAGVSQSPSNKVTEKGKDVELRCDPISGHTALYWYRQSLGQGLEFLIYFQGNSAPDKSGLPSDRFSAERTGGSVSTLTIQRTQQEDSAVYLCASSFLGVQGIGPQHFGDGTRLSIL.

The CDR3, as DNA: TGTGCCAGTAGTATAGATCTCCCGGCAGGGATGATGAACACTGAAGCTTTCTTT. Translation: CASSIDLPAGMMNTEAFF. V and J are TRBV19 and TRBJ1-1; perhaps TRBD1 as D (5 bases). V was pared by 0 bases and J by 0 bases, with 17 bases between. From germline, CDR1 is LNHDA and CDR2 SQIVND (reference sequence). The CDR3 totals 18 residues.